The entry that follows covers one TCR beta chain sequence. Its antigen remains undetermined. Within one base of it there is no much larger clone, and no base qualities were kept. From the cysteine up to the phenylalanine, the CDR3 has a length of 14 residues. The CDR3 DNA has 42 bases and is translated from base 1. Via the germline V gene, CDR1 is SGHVS and CDR2 FQNEAQ. V and J lose 1 base and 0 bases, and a span of 5 bases separates them. Whole blood was collected in K2EDTA tubes by collaborating institutions according to the institutions' own protocols. For TCRbeta analysis, collaborators shipped samples as frozen whole blood, isolated PBMCs, or DNA extracted from either of those sample types. The immunoSEQ Assay, a bias-controlled multiplex PCR, was used to amplify TCRbeta CDR3 regions from genomic DNA. Per the source publication's procedure: The number of nucleated cells in each sample was estimated from the amplification of reference gene primers within the assay. Sequence reads were collapsed and filtered to measure the absolute abundance of every unique TCRbeta CDR3 rearrangement. For each sample, productive Simpson clonality was calculated as the square root of Simpson's diversity index over productive rearrangements. In its TCRdb copy, this immuneACCESS table keeps in-frame sequences only and misses some clones. Where compared with another copy, unresolved V genes explain less than half of these, and the others have no known cause. That table supplies the V and J calls and clone size; D and trimming were determined from the DNA. Counted in this sample were under 70,000 clones; around 80% of them appeared once. Together, the top ten hold approximately 18% of the sample.

This specimen comes from a study of blood T cell repertoires in COVID-19 (dated by TCRdb to about 2020). Context from the whole study: Collaborator samples came from the United States, Italy and Spain and covered acute and convalescent phases of COVID-19. The sample metadata nearly always contained a de-identified subject ID, COVID-19 status, age in years and sex. The material from the prospective study consisted of cDNA or gDNA derived from T cells, B-cell-depleted T cells, or PBMCs. The repertoires were made available in a free public database intended to serve as a resource for research on the immune response to SARS-CoV-2. Samples were obtained from the ongoing ImmuneRACE study (first 160 participants) and from about 1,300 subjects provided by 6 global collaborators. The dataset comprised deeply sampled blood TCRbeta repertoires from subjects exposed to, actively infected with, or recovered from COVID-19. HLA class I and class II types, where available, came from metadata supplied by the sample provider rather than from assay-based typing.

Results and caveats for the whole study, not just this receptor: Clinical and demographic metadata were provided uncurated, with the amount varying by source and participant.

Sequences were obtained from peripheral blood. The clonotype was recovered from a man aged 55-75 years with acute or convalescent COVID-19. In this chain, TRBV7-8 is recombined with TRBJ2-3; no D gene can be assigned with confidence. CDR3 region: CASSLDPSTDTQYF. The nucleotide sequence is given as TGTGCCAGCAGCTTAGATCCTAGCACAGATACGCAGTATTTT.